This TCR beta chain appears in the sequencing data of a study of T cells after yellow fever vaccination. There are 11 residues in the CDR3. The V gene's germline CDR1 is MNHNY and CDR2 SVGAGI (reference sequence). V gave up 10 bases and J gave up 14 bases; unmatched junction bases: 10. TCRdb used MiXCR to reprocess the 5' RACE reads, holding one entry per CDR3 protein. The sample yields about 240,000 distinct CDR3 sequences, approximately 3.6% seen once. This clonotype has a count of ten or more. The sequence was collected from a man aged 18 to 30 who received the YFV17D yellow fever vaccine. The sample in question was PBMCs, obtained 15 days after the yellow fever booster vaccination. V gene TRBV6-6 combines with J gene TRBJ1-4; TRBD1 aligns across 7 bases. CDR3 protein: CATTGAIRLFF. In DNA, the CDR3 is TGTGCCACCACAGGGGCGATTCGGCTGTTTTTT.